The clone carrying this TCR beta chain appeared a few times. This sample stems from a study of blood T cell repertoires in COVID-19. Background on the study: PBMCs, B-cell-depleted T cells, or T cells were the source of the cDNA or gDNA that made up the material.

The protocol was immunoSEQ multiplex PCR, while the TCRdb copy is restricted to in-frame clones and leaves out a portion. This table has 12,000 to 15,000 clones, approximately 88% appearing once. Germline CDR1 and CDR2: SEHNR and FQNEAQ (reference sequence). Trimming pared 5 bases from V and 0 bases from J, leaving 17 bases between. The CDR3 is 17 amino acids. Sample: peripheral blood. The chain employs TRBV7-9 and TRBJ1-5; D possibly corresponds to TRBD1 (5 bases). The TCR sequence derives from a human donor in a cohort sampled during active COVID-19. CDR3: CASSMRWDCDSNQPQHF. The CDR3 coding sequence is TGTGCCAGCAGCATGAGATGGGACTGCGATAGCAATCAGCCCCAGCATTTT.